This T cell receptor beta chain was sequenced in a study of blood T cell repertoires in COVID-19. Study background: Acute and convalescent COVID-19 specimens originated in the United States, Italy and Spain. T cells, B-cell-depleted T cells, or PBMCs provided the cDNA or gDNA that served as material.

In the authors' workflow: Estimation of nucleated cell counts relied on the amplification of reference gene primers. Assay: immunoSEQ multiplex PCR; the TCRdb copy retains only in-frame clones and omits some. V, J and clone size are taken as reported in that table, and D and trimming were inferred from the DNA itself. The sample gives under 200,000 clones, 65% to 85% of which show up once; approximately 2.6% is in the top ten. The germline CDR1 and CDR2 sequences are MDHEN and SYDVKM. There are 11 residues in the CDR3. V was pared by 6 bases and J by 0 bases, with 2 bases between. Sequencing was done on a sample of peripheral blood. The source of this sequence is a human donor with acute or convalescent COVID-19. The donor label of this sample is uncertain. The rearrangement links TRBV28 to TRBJ1-2; D is unclear. DNA of the CDR3: TGTGCCAGCAGCTCTAACTATGGCTACACCTTC. This codes for CASSSNYGYTF.